One sample yielded the 13 T cell receptor beta chains listed below, sequenced in a study of vaccination and CD4 T cells after COVID-19. The Oncomine TCR Beta short-read assay was applied to DNA of cultured CD4+ T cells. TCRdb analysed the PCR reads with MiXCR anew, one entry per CDR3 protein. The sample yields 17,000 or so distinct CDR3 sequences, roughly 77% seen once. No antigen has been identified for these receptors. Sample treatment: roughly nine-day PBMC culture with coronavirus spike peptide pools or control peptides (ViraFEST assay). The specimen sequenced was CD4+ T cells from blood, cultured in vitro. The receptors shown here come from a human donor who had recovered from COVID-19.

This clonotype was seen a few times. The rearrangement links TRBV28 to TRBJ2-5; perhaps TRBD2 as D (6 bases). The CDR3 runs 15 residues. Germline assignment: CDR1 MDHEN and CDR2 SYDVKM. V gave up 6 bases and J gave up 6 bases, with 20 bases separating them. CDR3 coding DNA: TGTGCCAGCAGCCCACTTGCCGACCGGGGGAAGACCCAGTACTTC. Encoded protein: CASSPLADRGKTQYF.

The chain combines TRBV7-6 with TRBJ2-5; D gene ambiguous. Trimming pared 1 base from V and 3 bases from J, leaving 6 bases between. CDR1 and CDR2 (germline): SGHVS, FNYEAQ. The CDR3 sequence is 13 residues long. CDR3 DNA: TGTGCCAGCAGCTTAGGGCGGAAAGAGACCCAGTACTTC. The encoded protein is CASSLGRKETQYF.

V usage is TRBV25-1 and J usage is TRBJ1-1; TRBD1 matches 9 bases. In germline, CDR1 is MGHDK, CDR2 SYGVNS. Trimming cost V 6 bases and J 5 bases; bases outside gene matches: 13. The CDR3 length is 16 residues. The DNA of the CDR3 is TGTGCCAGCAGCCAAACAGGGGGCCCCAGGGGGACTGAAGCTTTCTTT. This translates into CASSQTGGPRGTEAFF.

This sequence joins TRBV25-1 and TRBJ1-5; the match to TRBD1 covers 9 bases. The CDR3 covers 15 residues. Trimming took 2 bases from V and 6 from J; bases not matched to a gene: 5. The V gene's germline CDR1 is MGHDK and CDR2 SYGVNS. CDR3 in amino acids: CASSERTGGVQPQHF. As DNA, the CDR3 is TGTGCCAGCAGTGAAAGAACAGGGGGCGTTCAGCCCCAGCATTTT.

This clonotype was recorded once. The chain is built from TRBV19 and TRBJ2-7; 7 bases map to TRBD1. The CDR3 length is 14 residues. In germline, CDR1 is LNHDA, CDR2 SQIVND (reference sequence). The ends lost 8 bases at V and 3 bases at J; junction bases unmatched: 10. The CDR3 DNA is TGTGCCAGTTCCCCCCAGGGGGAAAACTACGAGCAGTACTTC. It is translated as CASSPQGENYEQYF.

This clonotype was observed a few times. V usage is TRBV11-3 and J usage is TRBJ2-2; TRBD1 matches 8 bases. Germline V gene sequence: CDR1 SGHNT, CDR2 YENEEA. This CDR3 has 13 residues. Unmatched junction bases numbered 1, after V lost 5 bases and J lost 5 bases. This chain's CDR3 is CASSDRGTGELFF. In DNA, the CDR3 is TGTGCCAGCAGCGACAGGGGAACCGGGGAGCTGTTTTTT. The entire variable domain, with the rest obtained from reference TRBV11-3 and TRBJ2-2, is as follows: EAGVVQSPRYKIIEKKQPVAFWCNPISGHNTLYWYLQNLGQGPELLIRYENEEAVDDSQLPKDRFSAERLKGVDSTLKIQPAELGDSAVYLCASSDRGTGELFFGEGSRLTVL.

This clonotype appeared a single time. Here the CDR3 reads CASSVTGGTDTQYF. The CDR3 DNA sequence: TGTGCCAGCAGCGTGACAGGGGGCACAGATACGCAGTATTTT. The chain uses TRBV6-4 and TRBJ2-3, with TRBD1 matching 8 bases. With V trimmed by 6 bases and J by 1 base, 3 bases remained unmatched. Germline CDR1 reads MRHNA; CDR2 reads SNTAGT. The CDR3 loop spans 14 amino acids.

The chain carries TRBV7-7 and TRBJ2-7; D is unclear. V shed 1 base and J shed 1 base, with 8 bases lying between them. CDR1 SSHAT and CDR2 FNYEAQ come from the germline V gene (reference sequence). This CDR3 region has 14 residues. CDR3 DNA: TGTGCCAGCAGCTTAGATTCGTTTTCCTACGAGCAGTACTTC. Amino acids: CASSLDSFSYEQYF.

This clonotype was picked up one time. The gene calls are TRBV20-1 and TRBJ2-3, with TRBD2 matching 11 bases. The CDR3 is made up of 16 amino acids. Germline loops: CDR1 DFQATT, CDR2 SNEGSKA (reference sequence). V dropped 5 bases and J dropped 5; count of bases not matched to a gene: 12. CDR3 residues: CSAAARLAGRQDTQYF. CDR3 bases: TGCAGTGCTGCAGCGCGACTAGCGGGGCGGCAAGATACGCAGTATTTT.

This sequence joins TRBV5-1 and TRBJ1-4; tentatively, D is TRBD1 (5 bases). Per the germline V gene, CDR1 is SGHRS and CDR2 is YFSETQ. Trimming left V 3 bases short and J 5 bases short, with 11 bases between. This CDR3 is 14 amino acids long. As DNA, the CDR3 is TGCGCCAGCAGCTCCGGGACGGGAAATGAAAAACTGTTTTTT. The encoded protein is CASSSGTGNEKLFF.

This chain uses TRBV27 with TRBJ1-1; no reliable D call. The CDR3 sequence is 13 residues long. V dropped 2 bases and J dropped 3 bases, with 7 bases sitting between them. Looked up from germline, CDR1 is MNHEY and CDR2 is SMNVEV (reference sequence). CDR3 amino acids: CASSLIWDTEAFF. The CDR3 coding sequence is TGTGCCAGCAGTTTAATATGGGACACTGAAGCTTTCTTT.

V gene TRBV27 combines with J gene TRBJ1-1; D possibly corresponds to TRBD1 (5 bases). The germline V and J ends were trimmed by 3 bases and 4 bases, with 12 bases remaining between them. Germline CDR1 and CDR2: MNHEY and SMNVEV (reference sequence). There are 14 residues in the CDR3. Here the CDR3 DNA reads TGTGCCAGCAGTTTTGGAGGGGTGGGCACTGAAGCTTTCTTT. Translated, it gives CASSFGGVGTEAFF.

This clonotype was counted only a few times. The chain joins TRBV7-2 to TRBJ1-1; D gene uncertain. This CDR3 has 14 amino acids. Germline lookup yields CDR1 SGHTA and CDR2 FQGNSA. Trimming shortened V by 2 bases and J by 8 bases, and 15 bases separated the two germline ends. This CDR3 is CASSLSGVPAEAFF. The DNA of the CDR3 is TGTGCCAGCAGCTTATCTGGGGTCCCGGCCGAAGCTTTCTTT. The variable domain in full, completed from reference TRBV7-2 and TRBJ1-1, reads GAGVSQSPSNKVTEKGKDVELRCDPISGHTALYWYRQSLGQGLEFLIYFQGNSAPDKSGLPSDRFSAERTGGSVSTLTIQRTQQEDSAVYLCASSLSGVPAEAFFGQGTRLTVV.